Listed here are 21 T cell receptor beta chains from one sample, sequenced in a study of OX40 agonist ivuxolimab in advanced cancers. Generated by immunoSEQ multiplex PCR, the TCRdb table keeps only in-frame clones and is missing some. The sample contains fewer than 30,000 clones, about 88% of which appear only once. The specimen comprised CD4+ or CD8+ T cells sorted from blood, sampled in a trial of the OX40 agonist ivuxolimab. The receptors derive from an adult with an advanced solid tumor such as melanoma, head and neck, liver or kidney cancer.

In its sample, this clone was seen once. This chain links TRBV7-6 with TRBJ2-5; D gene unclear. Germline loops: CDR1 SGHVS, CDR2 FNYEAQ. The germline V and J ends were trimmed by 6 bases and 2 bases, with 4 bases remaining between them. This CDR3 spans 11 amino acids. Here the CDR3 reads CASSHQETQYF. DNA for the CDR3: TGTGCCAGCAGTCATCAAGAGACCCAGTACTTC.

The chain couples TRBV2 to TRBJ2-3, with D maybe TRBD1 (5 bases). The V and J ends lost 4 bases and 3 bases respectively, with 14 bases between them. This CDR3 is 15 amino acids long. Per the germline V gene, CDR1 is SNHLY and CDR2 is FYNNEI. CDR3 in amino acids: CASSGDSTGTDTQYF. The CDR3 coding sequence is TGTGCCAGCAGTGGAGACAGTACTGGAACAGATACGCAGTATTTT. Full variable domain (remainder filled in from reference TRBV2 and TRBJ2-3): EPEVTQTPSHQVTQMGQEVILRCVPISNHLYFYWYRQILGQKVEFLVSFYNNEISEKSEIFDDQFSVERPDGSNFTLKIRSTKLEDSAMYFCASSGDSTGTDTQYFGPGTRLTVL.

This clone was detected only once. The CDR3 here is CASSLAGNNQPQHF. The CDR3 bases are TGTGCCAGCAGTTTAGCAGGGAACAATCAGCCCCAGCATTTT. The chain couples TRBV28 to TRBJ1-5; possibly TRBD1 for D (5 bases). CDR3 length: 14 amino acids. The V gene's germline CDR1 is MDHEN and CDR2 SYDVKM. V lost 2 bases and J 3 bases, leaving 8 bases between the germline ends.

This chain joins TRBV6-5 and TRBJ2-7; D is unclear. Trimming cost V 2 bases and J 5 bases, with 10 bases left between them. The CDR3 runs 13 residues. Germline CDR1 is MNHEY and CDR2 is SVGAGI. CDR3 amino acids: CASSYRTYDEQYF. CDR3 nucleotides: TGTGCCAGCAGTTACCGCACCTATGACGAGCAGTACTTC.

The chain links TRBV27 to TRBJ2-7; 7 bases line up with TRBD1. Germline values: CDR1 MNHEY, CDR2 SMNVEV (reference sequence). The CDR3 totals 13 residues. The V segment lost 5 bases and the J segment 3 bases; nucleotides outside the gene matches: 4. The CDR3 is CASSHRGIYEQYF. The CDR3 DNA is TGTGCCAGCAGTCACAGGGGAATCTACGAGCAGTACTTC.

This clone was detected only a few times. This sequence joins TRBV4-3 and TRBJ2-3, with a tentative D call TRBD2 (7 bases). This CDR3 has 17 amino acids. CDR1 LGHNA and CDR2 YSLEER come from the germline V gene. V lost 0 bases and J 5 bases, leaving 18 bases between the germline ends. The DNA of the CDR3 is TGCGCCAGCAGCCAAGATCTAGACCGGGGGGCGAGAGATACGCAGTATTTT. Translation gives CASSQDLDRGARDTQYF.

This clone has a single count. The chain combines TRBV28 with TRBJ2-7; 8 nucleotides align to TRBD1. J gave up 7 bases and V 6 bases, and 5 bases lay outside the gene matches. Looked up from germline, CDR1 is MDHEN and CDR2 is SYDVKM. The CDR3 has 12 amino acids. CDR3: CASRQGAGEQYF. The CDR3 DNA is TGTGCCAGCAGGCAGGGGGCAGGAGAGCAGTACTTC.

V is TRBV2 and J is TRBJ2-7, with 8 bases that match TRBD2. The CDR3 runs to 12 residues. After removal of 9 bases from V and 6 bases from J, the junction contained 7 bases not matched to a gene. Germline V lookup: CDR1 SNHLY, CDR2 FYNNEI. CDR3 DNA sequence: TGTGCCAGTCAGACGGGGGGGCTCGAGCAGTACTTC. This gives the protein CASQTGGLEQYF.

Only one count was recorded for this clone. V usage is TRBV7-8 and J usage is TRBJ1-5; D is uncertain. CDR3 size: 13 residues. Per the germline V gene, CDR1 is SGHVS and CDR2 is FQNEAQ. V was trimmed by 6 bases and J by 4 bases, leaving 10 bases between them. The CDR3 DNA reads as TGTGCCAGCAGAATAGGACCTAATCAGCCCCAGCATTTT. Encoded protein: CASRIGPNQPQHF.

The chain uses TRBV28 and TRBJ2-7; D remains ambiguous. The germline V gene encodes CDR1 MDHEN and CDR2 SYDVKM. The ends were cut back, 7 bases at V and 2 bases at J, with 21 bases in the middle. The CDR3 spans 16 residues. The CDR3 here is CASIGGFGSGTYEQYF. DNA for the CDR3: TGTGCCAGCATCGGCGGTTTCGGCTCTGGGACCTACGAGCAGTACTTC.

The gene calls are TRBV7-2 and TRBJ2-3; 16 nucleotides line up with TRBD2. Germline loops: CDR1 SGHTA, CDR2 FQGNSA. The CDR3 has 19 residues. J gave up 6 bases and V 6 bases, and 15 bases lay outside the gene matches. The CDR3 nucleotides read TGTGCCAGCAGTTTCCCCGGGACTAGCGGGGGGGCGATTAGGGATACGCAGTATTTT. Protein product: CASSFPGTSGGAIRDTQYF.

The CDR3 here is CASSLTNTEAFF. CDR3 DNA sequence: TGTGCCAGCAGCCTCACGAACACTGAAGCTTTCTTT. The genes are TRBV5-4 and TRBJ1-1; D not resolved. Trimming removed 4 bases at V and 1 base at J, with 5 bases between. CDR3 size: 12 residues. Germline values: CDR1 SGHNT, CDR2 YYREEE (reference sequence).

The chain links TRBV7-2 to TRBJ2-7; D is possibly TRBD1 (6 bases). This CDR3 region has 16 residues. Between the trimmed V and J ends, which lost 5 bases and 7 bases, there was a span of 24 bases. CDR1 SGHTA and CDR2 FQGNSA come from the germline V gene. The DNA for the CDR3 is TGTGCCAGCAGCCAGCCACAGGGACAACCACCCGGGGAGCAGTACTTC. It codes for CASSQPQGQPPGEQYF. Full variable domain (missing parts from reference TRBV7-2 and TRBJ2-7): GAGVSQSPSNKVTEKGKDVELRCDPISGHTALYWYRQSLGQGLEFLIYFQGNSAPDKSGLPSDRFSAERTGGSVSTLTIQRTQQEDSAVYLCASSQPQGQPPGEQYFGPGTRLTVT.

This sequence joins TRBV19 and TRBJ2-5, with 11 bases that match TRBD2. J was trimmed by 5 bases and V by 8 bases; bases with no gene match: 7. The CDR3 spans 14 residues. Germline CDR1 is LNHDA and CDR2 is SQIVND (reference sequence). The CDR3 loop reads CASRSGGALETQYF. The CDR3, as DNA: TGTGCCAGTCGTAGCGGGGGGGCGCTTGAGACCCAGTACTTC.

The chain uses TRBV29-1 and TRBJ2-3; 12 bases map to TRBD2. With 3 bases clipped from V and 2 bases from J, the junction kept 3 bases outside the gene matches. The CDR3 runs 15 residues. Per germline, CDR1 SQVTM and CDR2 ANQGSEA. CDR3 sequence: CSVETSGGYTDTQYF. In nucleotides, the CDR3 is TGCAGCGTTGAGACTAGCGGGGGATACACAGATACGCAGTATTTT.

The V gene is TRBV4-2, the J gene TRBJ2-7; D unresolved. Between the trimmed V and J ends, which lost 1 base and 0 bases, there was a span of 7 bases. Germline assignment: CDR1 LGHNA and CDR2 YNFKEQ. The CDR3 loop spans 14 amino acids. In DNA, the CDR3 is TGTGCCAGCAGCCAAGTCGCTAGCTCCTACGAGCAGTACTTC. This translates into CASSQVASSYEQYF.

This clone has more than one count but fewer than ten. The rearrangement joins TRBV7-7 to TRBJ2-1; D is unclear. Germline-derived CDR1 and CDR2 are SSHAT and FNYEAQ (reference sequence). The CDR3 has 16 amino acids. V lost 1 base to trimming and J lost 2 bases, with 12 bases between them. The CDR3 DNA is TGTGCCAGCAGCTTAGGATCACCCGGGCCCTACAATGAGCAGTTCTTC. Translation gives CASSLGSPGPYNEQFF. Full variable domain (outside the CDR3, taken from reference TRBV7-7 and TRBJ2-1): GAGVSQSPRYKVTKRGQDVTLRCDPISSHATLYWYQQALGQGPEFLTYFNYEAQPDKSGLPSDRFSAERPEGSISTLTIQRTEQRDSAMYRCASSLGSPGPYNEQFFGPGTRLTVL.

The chain employs TRBV28 and TRBJ2-1, with 9 bases identical to TRBD1. Unmatched junction bases numbered 7, after V lost 3 bases and J lost 10 bases. Germline V gives CDR1 MDHEN, CDR2 SYDVKM. CDR3 length: 14 residues. CDR3 protein: CASSLMGQGYEQFF. CDR3 bases: TGTGCCAGCAGTTTGATGGGACAGGGATACGAGCAGTTCTTC.

The chain has TRBV4-3 and TRBJ2-2; D remains unclear. Trimming removed 0 bases at V and 6 bases at J, with 17 bases between. CDR1 and CDR2 from the germline V gene are LGHNA and YSLEER. The CDR3 covers 17 residues. The CDR3 reads CASSQDRLGPVSGELFF. The CDR3 DNA follows: TGCGCCAGCAGCCAAGATCGGCTCGGGCCAGTCTCCGGGGAGCTGTTTTTT.

The chain combines TRBV9 with TRBJ2-7; 8 nucleotides align to TRBD1. The CDR3 covers 17 residues. V was pared by 2 bases and J by 6 bases, with 16 bases of the junction left unmatched. Germline values: CDR1 SGDLS, CDR2 YYNGEE. The CDR3 nucleotides are TGTGCCAGCAGCGTGATAGAGACTGACAGGGGACCCTCCGAGCAGTACTTC. Protein: CASSVIETDRGPSEQYF.

The chain uses TRBV6-5 and TRBJ2-7; 7 bases are a match to TRBD2. The trim removed 5 bases at V and 6 bases at J, leaving 10 bases unmatched. CDR1 is MNHEY, CDR2 SVGAGI, per germline. The CDR3 loop spans 14 amino acids. CDR3 loop: CASSTGTIIPEQYF. The CDR3 DNA follows: TGTGCCAGCAGTACCGGGACTATAATCCCCGAGCAGTACTTC.